What follows are 32 T cell receptor beta chains derived from one specimen sequenced in a study of blood T cell repertoires in COVID-19. Sequencing used immunoSEQ multiplex PCR; TCRdb keeps in-frame clones, though not all of them. The data contain 200,000 to 300,000 clones, almost 90% of them singletons. Sequences were obtained from peripheral blood. Receptor source: a man aged 80 or over with acute or convalescent COVID-19.

V is TRBV12-5 and J is TRBJ1-2; 9 bases line up with TRBD1. Germline CDR1 reads LGHNT; CDR2 reads FRNRAP. Unmatched junction bases numbered 3, after V lost 3 bases and J lost 7 bases. The CDR3 covers 13 residues. CDR3 bases: TGTGCTAGTGGTTTACAGGGGGCAGGTGGCTACACCTTC. Translated: CASGLQGAGGYTF.

The chain employs TRBV10-3 and TRBJ1-1; D not resolved. V was trimmed by 11 bases and J by 1 base, leaving 8 bases between them. There are 11 residues in the CDR3. Looked up from germline, CDR1 is ENHRY and CDR2 is SYGVKD. DNA of the CDR3: TGTGCCGTGCGGGAGAACACTGAAGCTTTCTTT. This translates into CAVRENTEAFF.

This chain links TRBV24-1 with TRBJ2-1; no firm D call. V lost 8 bases, J lost 3 bases, and 4 bases lay in between. The CDR3 runs 11 residues. Germline loops: CDR1 KGHDR, CDR2 SFDVKD. The CDR3 sequence: CATNIYNEQFF. The CDR3 nucleotides are TGTGCCACCAACATCTACAATGAGCAGTTCTTC.

This clone was seen once. This sequence joins TRBV7-3 and TRBJ1-6; 12 bases match TRBD1. The CDR3 has 18 amino acids. The germline gives CDR1 SGHTA, CDR2 FQGTGA. J lost 7 bases, V lost 2 bases, and 9 bases had no gene match. This CDR3 reads CASSLVRDRGRGNSPLHF. For the CDR3, the DNA is TGTGCCAGCAGCTTAGTCCGGGACAGGGGGCGCGGAAATTCACCCCTCCACTTT.

The chain employs TRBV7-2 and TRBJ1-4; D is uncertain. The CDR3 is 14 amino acids. The V and J ends lost 3 bases and 3 bases respectively, with 8 bases between them. The germline gives CDR1 SGHTA, CDR2 FQGNSA. The CDR3 sequence is CASSFDSANEKLFF. The CDR3 DNA sequence: TGTGCCAGCAGCTTCGACTCCGCTAATGAAAAACTGTTTTTT.

This chain connects TRBV19 to TRBJ1-1; a weak D match, TRBD1 (6 bases). The CDR3 spans 14 residues. The germline CDR1 and CDR2 sequences are LNHDA and SQIVND (reference sequence). V was trimmed by 6 bases and J by 0 bases, leaving 11 bases between them. The CDR3 DNA sequence: TGTGCCAGTAGAATACAGGGTGTGAACACTGAAGCTTTCTTT. Protein sequence: CASRIQGVNTEAFF.

CDR3 sequence: CASSVESLGQPQHF. As DNA, the CDR3 is TGTGCCAGCAGCGTAGAATCTCTCGGTCAGCCCCAGCATTTT. The rearrangement links TRBV9 to TRBJ1-5, with D uncertain. V gave up 0 bases and J gave up 6 bases, with 10 bases separating them. The germline V gene encodes CDR1 SGDLS and CDR2 YYNGEE. This CDR3 has 14 residues.

This clone showed up just a few times. This chain connects TRBV6-5 to TRBJ1-3; TRBD1 aligns across 7 bases. CDR1 is MNHEY and CDR2 is SVGAGI in the germline V gene. V shed 7 bases, J shed 0 bases, and the junction held 3 bases outside the gene matches. The CDR3 spans 14 residues. The CDR3 region is CASTPGGSGNTIYF. In DNA form, the CDR3 reads TGTGCCAGCACTCCAGGGGGCTCTGGAAACACCATATATTTT.

The V gene is TRBV5-4, the J gene TRBJ2-1; 14 nucleotides align to TRBD2. CDR1 is SGHNT, CDR2 YYREEE, per germline (reference sequence). Losses at the gene ends were 0 bases for V and 6 bases for J; bases not matched to a gene: 5. The CDR3 has 17 amino acids. CDR3 sequence: CASSLGLAGGYRNEQFF. Written as DNA, the CDR3 is TGTGCCAGCAGCTTGGGACTAGCGGGAGGGTACCGCAATGAGCAGTTCTTC.

The J gene is TRBJ2-1, the V gene TRBV28, with D unclear. Trimming shortened V by 11 bases and J by 4 bases, and 21 bases separated the two germline ends. This CDR3 comprises 15 residues. The germline V gene has CDR1 MDHEN and CDR2 SYDVKM. DNA of the CDR3: TGTGCCGTAACCCCCCCCAGCGAGATTTACAATGAGCAGTTCTTC. Translated: CAVTPPSEIYNEQFF.

The V gene is TRBV4-3, the J gene TRBJ2-1, with D possibly being TRBD2 (6 bases). The germline gives CDR1 LGHNA, CDR2 YSLEER. Trimming left V 4 bases short and J 2 bases short, with 15 bases between. This CDR3 contains 16 residues. The CDR3 is CASSRIGTPTYNEQFF. The CDR3 DNA sequence: TGCGCCAGCAGCCGGATCGGGACTCCTACCTACAATGAGCAGTTCTTC.

The gene calls are TRBV4-1 and TRBJ2-1, with 12 bases identical to TRBD2. The germline gives CDR1 MGHRA, CDR2 YSYEKL. The CDR3 runs 15 residues. The junction had 4 bases not matched to a gene; V was cut back by 0 bases and J by 10 bases. CDR3 sequence: CASSQDLTSGREQFF. CDR3 sequence (DNA): TGCGCCAGCAGCCAAGATCTAACTAGCGGGAGGGAGCAGTTCTTC.

The V gene is TRBV25-1, the J gene TRBJ2-1; TRBD2 agrees at 12 bases. CDR1 is MGHDK, CDR2 SYGVNS, per germline. J was trimmed by 10 bases and V by 4 bases; bases with no gene match: 8. The CDR3 length is 15 residues. The CDR3 here is CASSAASGRASEQFF. CDR3 nucleotides: TGTGCCAGCAGTGCGGCTAGCGGGAGGGCAAGCGAGCAGTTCTTC. The full variable domain, rest sourced from reference TRBV25-1 and TRBJ2-1, is EADIYQTPRYLVIGTGKKITLECSQTMGHDKMYWYQQDPGMELHLIHYSYGVNSTEKGDLSSESTVSRIRTEHFPLTLESARPSHTSQYLCASSAASGRASEQFFGPGTRLTVL.

J is TRBJ2-3 and V is TRBV11-2, with a possible D match to TRBD2 (6 bases). With 1 base removed from V and 0 bases from J, the gap between germline ends came to 11 bases. Per germline, CDR1 SGHAT and CDR2 FQNNGV. The CDR3 runs to 16 residues. CDR3 sequence: CASSLGLASSTDTQYF. The CDR3 DNA follows: TGTGCCAGCAGCTTAGGGCTAGCGTCTAGCACAGATACGCAGTATTTT.

J is TRBJ2-1 and V is TRBV6-4; TRBD2 agrees at 8 bases. CDR3 size: 17 residues. Germline V gene sequence: CDR1 MRHNA, CDR2 SNTAGT. V trimming: 3 bases; J trimming: 0 bases; junction bases outside the gene matches: 7. Written as DNA, the CDR3 is TGTGCCAGCAGTGATAGGTGGGGGACTAGCTCCTACAATGAGCAGTTCTTC. Its translation is CASSDRWGTSSYNEQFF.

This chain links TRBV5-1 with TRBJ1-1, with D hard to call. Per germline, CDR1 SGHRS and CDR2 YFSETQ. Trimming removed 0 bases from V and 1 base from J, with 7 bases in between. This CDR3 spans 14 amino acids. DNA of the CDR3: TGCGCCAGCAGCTTGGCCGTACAGAACACTGAAGCTTTCTTT. The encoded protein is CASSLAVQNTEAFF.

V and J are TRBV19 and TRBJ1-2; TRBD1 agrees at 8 bases. Unmatched junction bases numbered 12, after V lost 5 bases and J lost 4 bases. There are 16 residues in the CDR3. Per germline, CDR1 LNHDA and CDR2 SQIVND (reference sequence). CDR3 sequence reads: CASSSPQQGVTYGYTF. Written as DNA, the CDR3 is TGTGCCAGTAGTTCCCCACAACAGGGGGTGACCTATGGCTACACCTTC.

The chain joins TRBV18 to TRBJ1-4; no firm D call. V was shortened by 2 bases and J by 7 bases, with 17 bases between the two germline ends. The CDR3 has 16 amino acids. Germline CDR1 is KGHSH and CDR2 is LQKENI. The CDR3 here is CASSPGRGNLGEKLFF. CDR3 in DNA: TGTGCCAGCTCACCAGGTCGCGGGAATCTGGGTGAAAAACTGTTTTTT.

The chain carries TRBV28 and TRBJ1-5; 8 bases align to TRBD1. The CDR3 contains 14 residues. Germline assignment: CDR1 MDHEN and CDR2 SYDVKM. V trimming: 6 bases; J trimming: 6 bases; junction bases outside the gene matches: 7. The CDR3 DNA follows: TGTGCCAGCAGGAACACAGGGGGAAGTCAGCCCCAGCATTTT. Translated, it gives CASRNTGGSQPQHF.

The genes are TRBV7-2 and TRBJ2-7, with 12 bases matching TRBD2. The V and J ends lost 1 base and 3 bases, in that order; junction bases with no gene match: 10. The CDR3 consists of 18 residues. Germline V gives CDR1 SGHTA, CDR2 FQGNSA. DNA for the CDR3: TGTGCCAGCAGCTTAGTTCTGACTAGCGGGGGCACTAGCTACGAGCAGTACTTC. Translating gives CASSLVLTSGGTSYEQYF.

DNA for the CDR3: TGTGCCAGCAGCTTAGGGACTAGCGGGACCTACAATGAGCAGTTCTTC. Translation: CASSLGTSGTYNEQFF. The gene calls are TRBV7-9 and TRBJ2-1, with TRBD2 matching over 12 bases. V gave up 1 base and J gave up 2 bases; unmatched junction bases: 0. The V gene's germline CDR1 is SEHNR and CDR2 FQNEAQ (reference sequence). The CDR3 sequence is 16 residues long.

The chain recombines TRBV5-1 with TRBJ1-6; a possible D gene is TRBD1 (5 bases). The CDR3 totals 15 residues. Looked up from germline, CDR1 is SGHRS and CDR2 is YFSETQ. V lost 2 bases, J lost 5 bases, and 11 bases lay in between. CDR3 sequence reads: CASSFGGYDNSPLHF. The CDR3 coding sequence is TGCGCCAGCAGCTTCGGGGGATATGATAATTCACCCCTCCACTTT.

A few counts support this clone. The chain recombines TRBV2 with TRBJ1-1; no firm D call. V lost 3 bases and J lost 1, with 6 bases in between. The germline gives CDR1 SNHLY, CDR2 FYNNEI. CDR3 length equals 13 residues. CDR3 DNA sequence: TGTGCCAGCAGTGACGGGGAGAACACTGAAGCTTTCTTT. Amino acid sequence: CASSDGENTEAFF. Combining the CDR3 with reference TRBV2 and TRBJ1-1 gives the whole variable domain EPEVTQTPSHQVTQMGQEVILRCVPISNHLYFYWYRQILGQKVEFLVSFYNNEISEKSEIFDDQFSVERPDGSNFTLKIRSTKLEDSAMYFCASSDGENTEAFFGQGTRLTVV.

The chain uses TRBV12-3 or TRBV12-4 and TRBJ1-4; D might be TRBD1 (5 bases). The CDR3 has 13 residues. V gave up 7 bases and J gave up 8 bases, with 14 bases separating them. The CDR3 nucleotides are TGTGCCAGCACCAAGGTGGGGGGAGAAAAACTGTTTTTT. Protein product: CASTKVGGEKLFF.

This rearrangement joins TRBV6-2 or TRBV6-3 to TRBJ2-1; no firm D call. Germline CDR1 MNHEY, CDR2 SVGEGT. Trimming removed 6 bases from V and 0 bases from J, with 6 bases in between. The CDR3 has 13 amino acids. CDR3 DNA sequence: TGTGCCAGCAGCCAACTCTCCTACAATGAGCAGTTCTTC. Its translation: CASSQLSYNEQFF.

The chain employs TRBV19 and TRBJ2-6; perhaps TRBD1 as D (6 bases). CDR3 size: 14 residues. From germline, CDR1 is LNHDA and CDR2 SQIVND (reference sequence). With 9 bases removed from V and 0 bases from J, the gap between germline ends came to 9 bases. The CDR3 protein is CASKDSSGANVLTF. For the CDR3, the DNA is TGTGCCAGCAAGGACAGCTCTGGGGCCAACGTCCTGACTTTC.

The CDR3 sequence is CASSGQPYQPQHF. The DNA for the CDR3 is TGTGCCAGCAGTGGACAGCCATATCAGCCCCAGCATTTT. The chain is built from TRBV2 and TRBJ1-5; a possible D gene is TRBD1 (5 bases). V lost 4 bases and J 5 bases, leaving 9 bases between the germline ends. CDR1 and CDR2 from the germline V gene are SNHLY and FYNNEI. This CDR3 spans 13 amino acids.

The chain has TRBV12-3 or TRBV12-4 and TRBJ1-5; 7 bases fit TRBD1. This CDR3 is 13 amino acids long. The V and J ends lost 6 bases and 5 bases, in that order; junction bases with no gene match: 4. CDR3 coding DNA: TGTGCCAGCAGAGGACAGGATTATCAGCCCCAGCATTTT. It codes for CASRGQDYQPQHF.

In this sample, this clone turned up a few times. The J gene is TRBJ1-1, the V gene TRBV7-2; tentatively, D is TRBD1 (6 bases). The CDR3 is 14 residues long. The germline gives CDR1 SGHTA, CDR2 FQGNSA. Trimming removed 0 bases from V and 1 base from J, with 6 bases in between. This chain's CDR3 is CASSLARGNTEAFF. As DNA, the CDR3 is TGTGCCAGCAGCTTAGCCAGGGGGAACACTGAAGCTTTCTTT.

The V call is TRBV24-1, the J call TRBJ1-2; 8 bases are shared with TRBD1. In germline, CDR1 is KGHDR, CDR2 SFDVKD. Losses at the gene ends were 9 bases for V and 4 bases for J; bases not matched to a gene: 3. The CDR3 has 12 amino acids. The CDR3, as DNA: TGTGCCACCCGACAGGGGCTCTATGGCTACACCTTC. This gives the protein CATRQGLYGYTF.

This clone was counted once. This rearrangement joins TRBV6-5 to TRBJ1-5, with D hard to call. The CDR3 has 14 amino acids. Trimming took 0 bases from V and 5 from J, leaving 8 bases between them. Looked up from germline, CDR1 is MNHEY and CDR2 is SVGAGI. CDR3 amino acids: CASSYSPVHQPQHF. Here the CDR3 DNA reads TGTGCCAGCAGTTACTCCCCGGTCCATCAGCCCCAGCATTTT.

CDR3 region: CATSRPQGGQETQYF. Written as DNA, the CDR3 is TGTGCCACCAGCAGACCACAGGGGGGTCAAGAGACCCAGTACTTC. The chain recombines TRBV15 with TRBJ2-5; 8 bases fit TRBD1. This CDR3 contains 15 residues. The V gene end was trimmed by 2 bases and the J gene end by 2 bases; junction bases not matched to a gene: 4. Germline V CDR1 and CDR2: LNHNV, YYDKDF (reference sequence). The full variable domain, in which reference TRBV15 and TRBJ2-5 provide the parts outside the CDR3, is DAMVIQNPRYQVTQFGKPVTLSCSQTLNHNVMYWYQQKSSQAPKLLFHYYDKDFNNEADTPDNFQSRRPNTSFCFLDIRSPGLGDTAMYLCATSRPQGGQETQYFGPGTRLLVL.